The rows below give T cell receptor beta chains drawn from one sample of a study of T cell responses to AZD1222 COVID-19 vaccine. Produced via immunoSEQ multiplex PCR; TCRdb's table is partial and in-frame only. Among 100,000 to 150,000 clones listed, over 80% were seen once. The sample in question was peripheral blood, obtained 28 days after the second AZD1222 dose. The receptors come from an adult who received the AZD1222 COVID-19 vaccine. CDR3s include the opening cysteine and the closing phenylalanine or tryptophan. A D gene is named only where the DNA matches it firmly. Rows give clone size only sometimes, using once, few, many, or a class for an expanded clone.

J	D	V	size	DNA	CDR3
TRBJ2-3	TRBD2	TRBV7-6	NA	TGTGCCAGCAGCTTTAGCGGGAGCAGCACAGATACGCAGTATTTT	CASSFSGSSTDTQYF
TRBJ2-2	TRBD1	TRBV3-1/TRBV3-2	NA	TGTGCCAGCAGCTTACAGGGGATGGTCGGGGAGCTGTTTTTT	CASSLQGMVGELFF
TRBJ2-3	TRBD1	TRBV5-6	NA	TGTGCCAGCAGCTTGGGACAGGGGGCCGTGGATACGCAGTATTTT	CASSLGQGAVDTQYF
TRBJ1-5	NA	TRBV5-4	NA	TGTGCCAGCAGCCATGGGGGGAATAGCAATCAGCCCCAGCATTTT	CASSHGGNSNQPQHF
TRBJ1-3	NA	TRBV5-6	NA	TGTGCCAGCAGTCTTACTTCTGGAAACACCATATATTTT	CASSLTSGNTIYF
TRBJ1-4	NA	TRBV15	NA	TGTGCCACCAGCAGCCCCAATAGCATGAGGGCAACTAATGAAAAACTGTTTTTT	CATSSPNSMRATNEKLFF
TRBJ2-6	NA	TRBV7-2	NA	TGTGCCAGCAGCTTAGCGCCCGGTCTCGGGGCCAACGTCCTGACTTTC	CASSLAPGLGANVLTF
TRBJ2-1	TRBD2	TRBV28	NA	TGTGCCAGCAGTAATGGGACTAGCGGGGGGCGCCGAAACTACAATGAGCAGTTCTTC	CASSNGTSGGRRNYNEQFF
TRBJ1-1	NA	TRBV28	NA	TGTGCCAGCAGGGGGGGGGCACTGAACACTGAAGCTTTCTTT	CASRGGALNTEAFF
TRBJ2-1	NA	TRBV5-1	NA	TGCGCCAGCCATGCGGACCCGAGGTCTGAGCAGTTCTTC	CASHADPRSEQFF
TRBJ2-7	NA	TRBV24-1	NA	TGTGCCACCAGTGATAGCGGCAGAAAATACGAGCAGTACTTC	CATSDSGRKYEQYF
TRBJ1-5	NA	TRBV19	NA	TGTGCCAGTAGTATAGATCTTGGCCAGACCCGCAATCAGCCCCAGCATTTT	CASSIDLGQTRNQPQHF
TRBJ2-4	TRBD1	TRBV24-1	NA	TGTGCCACCAGTGCCTCCGGGACAGGGGCTCTAGCCAAAAACATTCAGTACTTC	CATSASGTGALAKNIQYF
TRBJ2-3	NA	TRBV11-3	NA	TGTGCCAGCAGCTTACGTCAGGGGGGAGATACGCAGTATTTT	CASSLRQGGDTQYF
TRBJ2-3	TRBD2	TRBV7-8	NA	TGTGCCAGCAGCCCCCGGACTAGCGGGAGTTACACAGATACGCAGTATTTT	CASSPRTSGSYTDTQYF
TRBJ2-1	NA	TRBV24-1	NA	TGTGCCACCAGTGCCTCCTGGACGGGCACCAATGAGCAGTTCTTC	CATSASWTGTNEQFF
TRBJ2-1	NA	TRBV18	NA	TGTGCCAGCTCACCATTCACCTACAATGAGCAGTTCTTC	CASSPFTYNEQFF
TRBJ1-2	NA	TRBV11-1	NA	TGTGCCAGCAGCGAAGCCGGGACGTATGGCTACACCTTC	CASSEAGTYGYTF
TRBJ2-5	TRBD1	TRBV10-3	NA	TGTGCCATCAAGATGGGACAGGGGGCGGGAGAGACCCAGTACTTC	CAIKMGQGAGETQYF
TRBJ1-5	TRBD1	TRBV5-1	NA	TGCGCCAGCAGGTTGTCAGGGGGAAATCAGCCCCAGCATTTT	CASRLSGGNQPQHF
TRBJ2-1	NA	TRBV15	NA	TGTGCCACCAGCAGCCCCTTGGGCGGCAGCTCCTACAATGAGCAGTTCTTC	CATSSPLGGSSYNEQFF
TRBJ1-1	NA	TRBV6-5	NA	TGTGCCAGCAGTTCAGTCGGGGGGATGACTGAAGCTTTCTTT	CASSSVGGMTEAFF
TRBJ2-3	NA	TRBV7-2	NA	TGTGCCAGCAGCTACCCGGGGTTAACGGGAAGCACAGATACGCAGTATTTT	CASSYPGLTGSTDTQYF
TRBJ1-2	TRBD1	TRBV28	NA	TGTGCCAGCAGTCCGGGGACAGCGAGTCATACTGAGAACTATGGCTACACCTTC	CASSPGTASHTENYGYTF
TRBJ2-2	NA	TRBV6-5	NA	TGTGCCAGCAGAGTACCTACCAGGGTAACCGGGGAGCTGTTTTTT	CASRVPTRVTGELFF
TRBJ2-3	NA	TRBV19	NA	TGTGCCAGTACCTTATATTGGACAGCGGGAGATACGCAGTATTTT	CASTLYWTAGDTQYF
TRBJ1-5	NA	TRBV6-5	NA	TGTGCCAGCAGAGAGTATGGGGGTAGTCAGCCCCAGCATTTT	CASREYGGSQPQHF
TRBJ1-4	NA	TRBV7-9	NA	TGTGCCAGCAGCTCGACAGAAACACAACGTGAAAAACTGTTTTTT	CASSSTETQREKLFF
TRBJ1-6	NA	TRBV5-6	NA	TGTGCCAGCAGCTTGGCACTCACACATAGCTCCTATAATTCACCCCTCCACTTT	CASSLALTHSSYNSPLHF
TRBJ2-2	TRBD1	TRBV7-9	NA	TGTGCCAGCAGCTTATTGGGACAGGTGCGCACCGGGGAGCTGTTTTTT	CASSLLGQVRTGELFF
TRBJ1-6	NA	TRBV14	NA	TGTGCCAGCAGCTTCATATCTTTTAATTCACCCCTCCACTTT	CASSFISFNSPLHF
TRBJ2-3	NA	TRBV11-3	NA	TGTGCCAGCAGCTTAGGAAGCGGGAGCACAGATACGCAGTATTTT	CASSLGSGSTDTQYF
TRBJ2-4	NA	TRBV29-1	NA	TGCAGCGTGCCCTCCAAGGATTCAGCCAAAAACATTCAGTACTTC	CSVPSKDSAKNIQYF
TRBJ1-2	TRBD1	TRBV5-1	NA	TGCGCCAGCAGCCCTGGGACAGGTGCGCGCTACACCTTC	CASSPGTGARYTF
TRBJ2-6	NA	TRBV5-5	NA	TGTGCCAGCAGCTTCCTCGTGGGAGCTGGGGCCAACGTCCTGACTTTC	CASSFLVGAGANVLTF
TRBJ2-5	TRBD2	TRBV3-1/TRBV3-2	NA	TGTGCCAGCAGCCCTCCGGGACTAGCGGGGAGAGAGACCCAGTACTTC	CASSPPGLAGRETQYF
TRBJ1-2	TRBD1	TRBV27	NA	TGTGCCAGCAGGGTCGGGACAGGGGCTAATGGCTACACCTTC	CASRVGTGANGYTF
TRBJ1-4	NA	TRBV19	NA	TGTGCCAGTAAATCCCCCGGGGCACCTAATGAAAAACTGTTTTTT	CASKSPGAPNEKLFF
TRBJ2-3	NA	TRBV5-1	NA	TGCGCCAGCAGCCGAAATCCCCGGGAGGATACGCAGTATTTT	CASSRNPREDTQYF
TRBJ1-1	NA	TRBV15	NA	TGTGCCACCAGCAGAGATGCGGGACACGGAAAACGGGAGGAAGCTTTCTTT	CATSRDAGHGKREEAFF
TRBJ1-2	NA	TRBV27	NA	TGTGCCAGCAGGACGGGCAGGAACTATGGCTACACCTTC	CASRTGRNYGYTF
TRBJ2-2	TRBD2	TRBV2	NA	TGTGCCAGCAGTGACCTAGCGGGCGCGAACACCGGGGAGCTGTTTTTT	CASSDLAGANTGELFF
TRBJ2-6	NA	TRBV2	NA	TGTGCCAGCAGTGTATTTAGTTCCGGGGCCAACGTCCTGACTTTC	CASSVFSSGANVLTF
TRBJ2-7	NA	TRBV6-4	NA	TGTGCCAGCAGACAGAGGTTTATTTACGAGCAGTACTTC	CASRQRFIYEQYF
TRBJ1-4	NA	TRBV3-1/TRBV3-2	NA	TGTGCCAGCAGACTAGGACCGAGCGCCTCTAATGAAAAACTGTTTTTT	CASRLGPSASNEKLFF
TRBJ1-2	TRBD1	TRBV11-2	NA	TGTGCCAGCAGCTTAACCCCTGGACAGGGGATGGCCTATGGCTACACCTTC	CASSLTPGQGMAYGYTF
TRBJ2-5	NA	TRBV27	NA	TGTGCCAGCAGTCCAGGGGACCAAGAGACCCAGTACTTC	CASSPGDQETQYF
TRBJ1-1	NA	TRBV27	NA	TGTGCCAGCACCCTAGGGCAGGGAAGGACGAACACTGAAGCTTTCTTT	CASTLGQGRTNTEAFF
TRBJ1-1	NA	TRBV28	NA	TGTGCCAGCTCAAGTTACACTGAAGCTTTCTTT	CASSSYTEAFF
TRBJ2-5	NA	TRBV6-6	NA	TGTGCCAGCAGTTACTCGTCGGGGATGACCCAGTACTTC	CASSYSSGMTQYF
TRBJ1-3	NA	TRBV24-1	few	TGTGCCACCAGTGACTCGCGGGAGCTTAACTCTGGAAACACCATATATTTT	CATSDSRELNSGNTIYF
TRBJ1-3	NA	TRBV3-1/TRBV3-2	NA	TGTGCCAGCAGCCAAGGGAGCCTTGGAAACACCATATATTTT	CASSQGSLGNTIYF
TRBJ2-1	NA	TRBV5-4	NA	TGTGCCAGCAGCTTTGGCAGGGCGAGCTCCTACAATGAGCAGTTCTTC	CASSFGRASSYNEQFF
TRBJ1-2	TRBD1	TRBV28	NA	TGTGCCAGCAGGACAGGGGGTTTGTATGGCTACACCTTC	CASRTGGLYGYTF
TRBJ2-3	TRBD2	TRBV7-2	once	TGTGCCAGCAGCTTAGGTGTTGCCGGGGGGGCCGGCACAGATACGCAGTATTTT	CASSLGVAGGAGTDTQYF
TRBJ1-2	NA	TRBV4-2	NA	TGTGCCAGCAGCCAAGACAGAAACTATGGCTACACCTTC	CASSQDRNYGYTF
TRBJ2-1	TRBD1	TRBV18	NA	TGTGCCAGCTCAGCATTGACAGGGTACAATGAGCAGTTCTTC	CASSALTGYNEQFF
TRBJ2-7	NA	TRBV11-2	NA	TGTGCCAGCAGCTTGGGCGACAGCTACGAGCAGTACTTC	CASSLGDSYEQYF
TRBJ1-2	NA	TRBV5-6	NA	TGTGCCAGCAGCCTAGCGGGGGGGCAAGGAACTGGGAACTATGGCTACACCTTC	CASSLAGGQGTGNYGYTF
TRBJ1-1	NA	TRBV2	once	TGTGCCACACATCGATCGCGGGACACTGAAGCTTTCTTT	CATHRSRDTEAFF